This T cell receptor (beta chain) came from a study of CD8 T cells in ankylosing spondylitis. Germline assignment: CDR1 WNHNN and CDR2 SYGVQD (reference sequence). The CDR3 is 16 amino acids. Trimming pared 2 bases from V and 2 bases from J, leaving 12 bases between. Overall study findings and caveats: Disease-associated clones were CD8+ and fairly uncommon in peripheral blood.

TCRdb reprocessed the 5' RACE reads with MiXCR, giving one entry per CDR3 protein. Among fewer than 200,000 distinct CDR3 sequences listed, 15% to 20% were seen once. This clonotype was counted many times. Its target is not known. Sequenced input: blood, either unsorted or a sorted T cell fraction (not recorded which). The clonotype originates from a male donor aged 10 to 35 with ankylosing spondylitis or in good health (not recorded which). The rearrangement joins TRBV10-1 to TRBJ2-2; tentative D call: TRBD1 (5 bases). This CDR3 is CASSELTGPNTGELFF. The CDR3 nucleotides are TGCGCCAGCAGTGAGCTAACAGGCCCAAACACCGGGGAGCTGTTTTTT.